In this sample, the clone carrying this TCR beta chain turned up a few times. CDR1 and CDR2 (germline): SGHTA, FQGNSA. The CDR3 covers 15 residues. V lost 2 bases to trimming and J lost 0 bases, with 11 bases between them. The 5'RACE method, run with constant-segment primers, produced TCR alpha and TCR beta cDNA libraries (carrying sample barcodes and UMIs). One entry per CDR3 protein results from TCRdb running MiXCR on the 5' RACE reads. The sample has 80,000 to 90,000 distinct CDR3 sequences; 20% to 25% are singletons. The data originate from a study of T-cell memory formation after mild COVID-19. The wider study: Most TCR clusters belonged to a single donor.

The specimen was PBMCs or a T cell subset sorted from them (not recorded which). This receptor was taken from a young man who had mild COVID-19 (a few samples of this study predate the infection). Cell type and time point are not known. The J gene is TRBJ2-7, the V gene TRBV7-2, with D perhaps matching TRBD1 or TRBD2 (6 bases each). The CDR3 DNA follows: TGTGCCAGCAGCTTAACAGGGACTCCCTCCTACGAGCAGTACTTC. This gives the protein CASSLTGTPSYEQYF. The whole variable domain, filled in from reference TRBV7-2 and TRBJ2-7, reads GAGVSQSPSNKVTEKGKDVELRCDPISGHTALYWYRQSLGQGLEFLIYFQGNSAPDKSGLPSDRFSAERTGGSVSTLTIQRTQQEDSAVYLCASSLTGTPSYEQYFGPGTRLTVT.